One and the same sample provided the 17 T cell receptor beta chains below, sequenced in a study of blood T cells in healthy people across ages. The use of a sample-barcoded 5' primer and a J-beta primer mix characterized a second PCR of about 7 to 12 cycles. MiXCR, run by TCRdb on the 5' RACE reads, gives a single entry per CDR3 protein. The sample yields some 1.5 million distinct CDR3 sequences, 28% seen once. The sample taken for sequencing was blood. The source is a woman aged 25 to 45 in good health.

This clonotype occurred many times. This CDR3 reads CSAKGQGGSYEQYF. CDR3 nucleotide sequence: TGCAGTGCCAAGGGGCAGGGAGGATCCTACGAGCAGTACTTC. The chain links TRBV20-1 to TRBJ2-7; possibly TRBD2 for D (6 bases). V dropped 6 bases and J dropped 1 base, with 16 bases sitting between them. The CDR3 covers 14 residues. Germline V gene sequence: CDR1 DFQATT, CDR2 SNEGSKA (reference sequence).

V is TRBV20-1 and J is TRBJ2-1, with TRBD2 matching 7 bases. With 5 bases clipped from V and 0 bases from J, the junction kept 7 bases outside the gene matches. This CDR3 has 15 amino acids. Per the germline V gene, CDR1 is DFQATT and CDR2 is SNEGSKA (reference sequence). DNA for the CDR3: TGCAGTGCTCCGGGACTACCTAGCTCCTACAATGAGCAGTTCTTC. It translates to CSAPGLPSSYNEQFF.

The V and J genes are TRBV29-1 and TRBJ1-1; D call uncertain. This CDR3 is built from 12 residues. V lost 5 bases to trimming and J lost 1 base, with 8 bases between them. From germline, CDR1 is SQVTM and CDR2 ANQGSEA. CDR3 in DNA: TGCAGCGTTTTCGGGAAGAACACTGAAGCTTTCTTT. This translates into CSVFGKNTEAFF.

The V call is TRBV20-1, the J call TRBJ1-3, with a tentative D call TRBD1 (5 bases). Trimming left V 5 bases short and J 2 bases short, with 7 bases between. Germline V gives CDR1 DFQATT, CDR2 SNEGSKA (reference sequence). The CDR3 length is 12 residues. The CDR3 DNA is TGCAGTGCTGGGACGGCTGGAAACACCATATATTTT. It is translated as CSAGTAGNTIYF.

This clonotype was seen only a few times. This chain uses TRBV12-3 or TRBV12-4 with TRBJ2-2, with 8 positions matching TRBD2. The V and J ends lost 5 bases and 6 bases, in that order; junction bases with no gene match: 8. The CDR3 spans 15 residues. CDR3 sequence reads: CASSTYGRAAGELFF. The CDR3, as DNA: TGTGCCAGCAGTACCTACGGGAGGGCCGCCGGGGAGCTGTTTTTT.

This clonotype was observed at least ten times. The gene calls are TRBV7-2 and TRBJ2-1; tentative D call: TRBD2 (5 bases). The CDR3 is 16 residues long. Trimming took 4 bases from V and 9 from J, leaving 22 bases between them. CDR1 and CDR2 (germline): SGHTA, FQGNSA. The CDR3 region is CASSSHFPGSIGEQFF. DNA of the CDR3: TGTGCCAGCAGCTCCCACTTTCCGGGGAGTATTGGTGAGCAGTTCTTC.

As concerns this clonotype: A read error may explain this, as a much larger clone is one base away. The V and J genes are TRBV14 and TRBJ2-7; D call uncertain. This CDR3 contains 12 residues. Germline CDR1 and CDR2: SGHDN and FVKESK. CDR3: CPSSQTPQEQYF. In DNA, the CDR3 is TGTCCCAGCAGCCAAACTCCACAGGAGCAGTACTTC.

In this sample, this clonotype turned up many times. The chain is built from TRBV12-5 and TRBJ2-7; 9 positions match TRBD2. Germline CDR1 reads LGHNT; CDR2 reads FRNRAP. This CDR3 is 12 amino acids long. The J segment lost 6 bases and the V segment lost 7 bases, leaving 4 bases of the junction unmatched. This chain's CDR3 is CASEGTSFEQYF. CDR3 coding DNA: TGTGCTAGTGAAGGGACTAGCTTCGAGCAGTACTTC.

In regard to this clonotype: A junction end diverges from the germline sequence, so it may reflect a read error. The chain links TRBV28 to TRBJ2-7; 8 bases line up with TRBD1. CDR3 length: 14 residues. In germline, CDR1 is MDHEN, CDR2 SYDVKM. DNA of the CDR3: TGTGCCTGCAGCTCCGACAGGGGCCCCTACGAGCAGTACTTC. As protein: CACSSDRGPYEQYF.

This CDR3 is CASSQAGLPKETQYF. The CDR3 bases are TGTGCCAGCAGCCAAGCGGGACTCCCAAAAGAGACCCAGTACTTC. The chain is built from TRBV14 and TRBJ2-5; the D gene is possibly TRBD2 (6 bases). Germline loops: CDR1 SGHDN, CDR2 FVKESK. CDR3 size: 15 residues. V was clipped by 1 base and J by 3 bases, with 12 bases between them.

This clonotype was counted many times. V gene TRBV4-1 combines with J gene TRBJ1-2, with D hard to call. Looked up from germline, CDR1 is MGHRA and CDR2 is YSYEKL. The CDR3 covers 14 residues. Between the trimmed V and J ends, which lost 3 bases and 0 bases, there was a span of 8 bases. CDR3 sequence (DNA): TGCGCCAGCAGCCACCCCGGAACTAACTATGGCTACACCTTC. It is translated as CASSHPGTNYGYTF.

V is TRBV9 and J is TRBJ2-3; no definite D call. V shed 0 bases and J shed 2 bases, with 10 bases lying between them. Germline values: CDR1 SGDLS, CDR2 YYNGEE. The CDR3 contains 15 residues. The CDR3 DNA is TGTGCCAGCAGCGTAGTGGCGTACCCCACAGATACGCAGTATTTT. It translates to CASSVVAYPTDTQYF.

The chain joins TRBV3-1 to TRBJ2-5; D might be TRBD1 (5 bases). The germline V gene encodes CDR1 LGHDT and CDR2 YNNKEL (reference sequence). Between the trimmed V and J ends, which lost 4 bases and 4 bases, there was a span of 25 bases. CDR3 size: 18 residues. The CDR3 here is CASSPQGFVIGQGETQYF. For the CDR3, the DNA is TGTGCCAGCAGCCCCCAAGGGTTCGTAATAGGCCAGGGAGAGACCCAGTACTTC.

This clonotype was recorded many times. The CDR3 sequence: CASSPLSGSSYNEQFF. The CDR3 DNA is TGTGCCAGCAGCCCTCTTAGCGGGAGCTCCTACAATGAGCAGTTCTTC. The chain couples TRBV7-6 to TRBJ2-1; 9 positions match TRBD2. This CDR3 contains 16 residues. CDR1 and CDR2 from the germline V gene are SGHVS and FNYEAQ. V lost 5 bases, J lost 0 bases, and 5 bases stayed unmatched.

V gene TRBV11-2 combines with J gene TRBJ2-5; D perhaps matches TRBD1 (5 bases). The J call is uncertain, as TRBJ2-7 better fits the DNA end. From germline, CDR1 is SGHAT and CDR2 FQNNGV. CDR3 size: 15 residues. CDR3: CASSLEQGLIYEQYF. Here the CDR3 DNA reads TGTGCCAGCAGCTTAGAGCAGGGCCTGATCTACGAGCAGTACTTC.

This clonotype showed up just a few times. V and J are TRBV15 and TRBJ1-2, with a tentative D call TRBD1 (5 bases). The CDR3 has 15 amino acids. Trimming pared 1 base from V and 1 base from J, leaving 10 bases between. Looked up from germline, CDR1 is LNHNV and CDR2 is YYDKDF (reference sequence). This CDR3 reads CATSRVGGNNYGYTF. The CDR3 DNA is TGTGCCACCAGCAGAGTGGGGGGAAATAACTATGGCTACACCTTC.

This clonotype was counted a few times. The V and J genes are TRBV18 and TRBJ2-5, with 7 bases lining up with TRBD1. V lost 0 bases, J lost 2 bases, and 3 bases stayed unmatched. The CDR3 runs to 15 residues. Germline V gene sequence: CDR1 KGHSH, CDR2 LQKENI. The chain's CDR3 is CASSPPMTGQETQYF. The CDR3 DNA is TGTGCCAGCTCACCACCGATGACAGGGCAAGAGACCCAGTACTTC.